Shown below are 27 T cell receptor beta chains from a single sample sequenced in a study of T cell changes during pregnancy in multiple sclerosis. Some clones are missing from TCRdb's copy, which holds only in-frame ones; the method was immunoSEQ multiplex PCR. The data show tens of thousands of clones, around 90% seen once. Sequenced material: CD4+ T cells from peripheral blood mononuclear cells, taken in the third trimester of pregnancy. These receptors were obtained from a female donor in good health, enrolled as a control in a pregnancy study.

The chain links TRBV10-3 to TRBJ2-3; 9 nucleotides match TRBD1. There are 15 residues in the CDR3. The V segment lost 5 bases and the J segment 0 bases; nucleotides outside the gene matches: 3. Germline CDR1 and CDR2: ENHRY and SYGVKD. The CDR3 loop reads CAISSGTGSTDTQYF. CDR3 nucleotides: TGTGCCATCAGTTCCGGGACAGGGAGCACAGATACGCAGTATTTT.

This clone came up once. The rearrangement links TRBV30 to TRBJ1-2, with D possibly matching TRBD1 (5 bases). CDR1 and CDR2 from the germline V gene are GTSNPN and SVGIG (reference sequence). CDR3 length: 13 amino acids. CDR3 protein: CAAPQGPNYGYTF. In nucleotides, the CDR3 is TGTGCTGCACCGCAGGGCCCTAACTATGGCTACACCTTC.

The chain links TRBV7-9 to TRBJ2-3, with 11 positions matching TRBD2. Germline V gene lookup returns CDR1 SEHNR and CDR2 FQNEAQ (reference sequence). The CDR3 covers 16 residues. V was pared by 1 base and J by 11 bases, with 11 bases of the junction left unmatched. The CDR3 nucleotides are TGTGCCAGCAGCTTAGGGGGACTAGCGGACAATGGTGGGCAGTATTTT. It yields the protein CASSLGGLADNGGQYF.

The rearrangement joins TRBV19 to TRBJ1-2; TRBD1 is a possible D gene (5 bases). CDR1 is LNHDA and CDR2 is SQIVND in the germline V gene (reference sequence). The CDR3 is made up of 16 amino acids. The V and J ends lost 7 bases and 2 bases respectively, with 20 bases between them. The CDR3 protein is CASTDGHTRPNYGYTF. The DNA for the CDR3 is TGTGCCAGTACCGACGGACACACCCGACCCAACTATGGCTACACCTTC.

V and J are TRBV29-1 and TRBJ1-2; 9 nucleotides agree with TRBD1. With 7 bases clipped from V and 6 bases from J, the junction kept 6 bases outside the gene matches. Germline-derived CDR1 and CDR2 are SQVTM and ANQGSEA. The CDR3 covers 12 residues. The CDR3 region has the DNA TGCAGCGCCAGGACAGGGGAGAATGGCTACACCTTC. Translating it yields CSARTGENGYTF.

The genes are TRBV5-1 and TRBJ2-1, with a weak D call TRBD2 (6 bases). Per germline, CDR1 SGHRS and CDR2 YFSETQ. The CDR3 covers 16 residues. Trimming removed 0 bases from V and 5 bases from J, with 15 bases in between. CDR3 nucleotide sequence: TGCGCCAGCAGCTTGGCCCCGCCCCCGGGGGACAATGAGCAGTTCTTC. This sequence encodes CASSLAPPPGDNEQFF.

The V call is TRBV5-1, the J call TRBJ1-4, with 10 bases identical to TRBD1. The CDR3 loop spans 16 amino acids. The junction had 7 bases not matched to a gene; V was cut back by 0 bases and J by 8 bases. Looked up from germline, CDR1 is SGHRS and CDR2 is YFSETQ. In DNA form, the CDR3 reads TGCGCCAGCAGCTTGGGCCGGGGACAGGGGAGCGAAAAACTGTTTTTT. Translating it yields CASSLGRGQGSEKLFF.

The V and J genes are TRBV7-8 and TRBJ1-3; no firm D call. The CDR3 extends over 15 amino acids. Germline V CDR1 and CDR2: SGHVS, FQNEAQ. Trimming removed 5 bases at V and 0 bases at J, with 11 bases between. CDR3: CASSRTSFSGNTIYF. In nucleotides, the CDR3 is TGTGCCAGCAGCCGCACTTCCTTCTCTGGAAACACCATATATTTT.

The chain has TRBV7-9 and TRBJ2-5; 7 bases are a match to TRBD2. CDR1 SEHNR and CDR2 FQNEAQ come from the germline V gene (reference sequence). Trimming took 1 base from V and 7 from J; bases not matched to a gene: 6. The CDR3 runs 14 residues. In DNA form, the CDR3 reads TGTGCCAGCAGCTTAGGCCCGGGGGGAGCGACCCAGTACTTC. This gives the protein CASSLGPGGATQYF.

The chain is built from TRBV30 and TRBJ2-5; 9 nucleotides align to TRBD1. The germline V gene encodes CDR1 GTSNPN and CDR2 SVGIG (reference sequence). The CDR3 spans 13 residues. After removal of 4 bases from V and 4 bases from J, the junction contained 4 bases not matched to a gene. The CDR3 region is CAWTGTGRETQYF. As DNA, the CDR3 is TGTGCCTGGACAGGGACAGGGCGAGAGACCCAGTACTTC.

The chain has TRBV9 and TRBJ2-7, with D maybe TRBD2 (6 bases). Germline CDR1 SGDLS, CDR2 YYNGEE. CDR3 length: 15 amino acids. The ends were cut back, 4 bases at V and 2 bases at J, with 16 bases in the middle. CDR3 sequence (DNA): TGTGCCAGCAGCCCCTCGGGACGGGGGACCTACGAGCAGTACTTC. Translating it yields CASSPSGRGTYEQYF.

V usage is TRBV5-4 and J usage is TRBJ2-1; D is possibly TRBD1 (5 bases). The germline gives CDR1 SGHNT, CDR2 YYREEE (reference sequence). The CDR3 is made up of 15 amino acids. V was shortened by 4 bases and J by 5 bases, with 16 bases between the two germline ends. CDR3 DNA sequence: TGTGCCAGCAGCCCTGGGGCTAGTCTACACAATGAGCAGTTCTTC. The encoded protein is CASSPGASLHNEQFF.

V is TRBV10-3 and J is TRBJ2-1, with no clear D. The CDR3 totals 14 residues. V lost 4 bases and J lost 8, with 15 bases in between. The germline gives CDR1 ENHRY, CDR2 SYGVKD. The CDR3: CAISGATSPDEQFF. Written as DNA, the CDR3 is TGTGCCATCAGTGGAGCGACTTCTCCGGATGAGCAGTTCTTC.

The chain has TRBV5-1 and TRBJ2-3, with TRBD2 matching over 7 bases. The CDR3 is 16 residues long. V lost 6 bases to trimming and J lost 4 bases; unmatched junction nucleotides: 14. CDR1 and CDR2 from the germline V gene are SGHRS and YFSETQ. CDR3 residues: CASTQAGPRRPDTQYF. CDR3 in DNA: TGCGCCAGCACCCAAGCGGGACCGAGGCGGCCAGATACGCAGTATTTT.

The CDR3 DNA is TGTGCCAGTAGTATGATGGGGGGAGGGGCAGATACGCAGTATTTT. It translates to CASSMMGGGADTQYF. The chain uses TRBV19 and TRBJ2-3, with 7 bases aligning to TRBD2. Trimming at V came to 3 bases and at J to 4 bases, leaving 7 bases not matched to a gene. The CDR3 consists of 15 residues. Germline V gene data show CDR1 as LNHDA and CDR2 as SQIVND (reference sequence).

This clone qualifies as medium-sized. This sequence joins TRBV30 and TRBJ1-1, with D hard to call. V lost 0 bases to trimming and J lost 7 bases, with 6 bases between them. Germline V CDR1 and CDR2: GTSNPN, SVGIG (reference sequence). The CDR3 is 11 amino acids. CDR3 nucleotides: TGTGCCTGGAGTGTACGGGATGAAGCTTTCTTT. Its translation is CAWSVRDEAFF.

The chain links TRBV9 to TRBJ2-7; possible D gene TRBD2, 7 bases. CDR3 length: 14 residues. The V gene lost 1 base and the J gene lost 3 bases, with 11 bases spanning the gap. In germline, CDR1 is SGDLS, CDR2 YYNGEE. The CDR3 loop is CASSVRGGNYEQYF. CDR3 coding DNA: TGTGCCAGCAGCGTAAGGGGGGGTAACTACGAGCAGTACTTC.

V usage is TRBV2 and J usage is TRBJ2-2, with D perhaps matching TRBD1 (6 bases). The CDR3 is 14 residues long. The germline V gene has CDR1 SNHLY and CDR2 FYNNEI. Between the trimmed V and J ends, which lost 5 bases and 6 bases, there was a span of 13 bases. CDR3 protein: CASSKDRAAGELFF. The CDR3 region has the DNA TGTGCCAGCAGTAAGGACAGAGCGGCCGGGGAGCTGTTTTTT.

The rearrangement joins TRBV29-1 to TRBJ1-1; the D is unclear. V was trimmed by 7 bases and J by 7 bases, leaving 13 bases between them. The CDR3 consists of 11 residues. Germline CDR1 reads SQVTM; CDR2 reads ANQGSEA. The CDR3 region has the DNA TGCAGCGCAGCCGGCGGGCATGAAGCTTTCTTT. Translated, it gives CSAAGGHEAFF.

This clone was counted once. The rearrangement links TRBV11-2 to TRBJ1-2, with D uncertain. Trimming removed 8 bases at V and 7 bases at J, with 23 bases between. Germline V lookup: CDR1 SGHAT, CDR2 FQNNGV. The CDR3 runs 15 residues. The CDR3 reads CASSLAETIGSGYTF. CDR3 nucleotides: TGTGCCAGCTCCCTAGCGGAAACAATCGGGAGTGGCTACACCTTC.

The chain recombines TRBV25-1 with TRBJ2-5, with 7 bases fitting TRBD2. The V gene's germline CDR1 is MGHDK and CDR2 SYGVNS. The CDR3 runs 15 residues. After removal of 1 base from V and 5 bases from J, the junction contained 7 bases not matched to a gene. The CDR3 loop reads CASSEFGGGPETQYF. Written as DNA, the CDR3 is TGTGCCAGCAGTGAATTTGGGGGAGGGCCTGAGACCCAGTACTTC.

V usage is TRBV2 and J usage is TRBJ2-1, with D maybe TRBD1 (5 bases). Germline V lookup: CDR1 SNHLY, CDR2 FYNNEI. V gave up 6 bases and J gave up 0 bases, with 12 bases separating them. This CDR3 has 15 amino acids. In nucleotides, the CDR3 is TGTGCCAGCAGCGCCAGGGCAAGCTCCTACAATGAGCAGTTCTTC. Protein sequence: CASSARASSYNEQFF.

This chain uses TRBV4-1 with TRBJ2-7, with D unclear. V was trimmed by 4 bases and J by 3 bases, leaving 10 bases between them. Germline V gives CDR1 MGHRA, CDR2 YSYEKL. CDR3 length equals 13 residues. Here the CDR3 reads CASSLSYGYEQYF. CDR3 sequence (DNA): TGCGCCAGCAGCCTAAGTTACGGCTACGAGCAGTACTTC.

The chain is built from TRBV30 and TRBJ2-1; D possibly corresponds to TRBD2 (5 bases). Trimming pared 5 bases from V and 0 bases from J, leaving 11 bases between. The CDR3 consists of 14 residues. Germline V gives CDR1 GTSNPN, CDR2 SVGIG (reference sequence). DNA of the CDR3: TGTGCCTGGGCCTCGGGAAGCTCCTACAATGAGCAGTTCTTC. Protein: CAWASGSSYNEQFF.

The chain is built from TRBV2 and TRBJ2-5; D possibly corresponds to TRBD2 (7 bases). The germline gives CDR1 SNHLY, CDR2 FYNNEI. V was shortened by 0 bases and J by 4 bases, with 18 bases between the two germline ends. This CDR3 has 17 residues. The CDR3: CASSEALHGGRGETQYF. Written as DNA, the CDR3 is TGTGCCAGCAGTGAAGCGCTTCACGGGGGGCGGGGAGAGACCCAGTACTTC.

The V call is TRBV5-5, the J call TRBJ2-3, with 8 bases fitting TRBD2. V gave up 0 bases and J gave up 8 bases; unmatched junction bases: 8. The germline V gene has CDR1 SGHKS and CDR2 YYEKEE (reference sequence). The CDR3 sequence is 15 residues long. The CDR3 protein is CASSLDGRAPGTQYF. The CDR3 region has the DNA TGTGCCAGCAGCTTGGACGGGAGGGCTCCAGGTACGCAGTATTTT.

V and J are TRBV29-1 and TRBJ2-7, with 7 bases aligning to TRBD1. The CDR3 length is 12 residues. The germline V gene has CDR1 SQVTM and CDR2 ANQGSEA. V trimming: 4 bases; J trimming: 6 bases; junction bases outside the gene matches: 6. The CDR3 loop reads CSVGERGLEQYF. CDR3 in DNA: TGCAGCGTTGGGGAGAGGGGGCTCGAGCAGTACTTC.